Reported below is one TCR beta chain. The antigen is undetermined. Each CDR3 protein gets one entry after TCRdb re-called the 5' RACE reads with MiXCR. In the table there are 450,000 to 650,000 distinct CDR3 sequences, more than 15% of which are singletons. The sample comes from a study of T-cell memory formation after mild COVID-19. Study background: The two donors had largely donor-specific TCR clusters. Findings and caveats of the study: Contracting clones from day 15 to 85 had balanced CD4/CD8; later expanders favoured CD4+.

CDR1 and CDR2 from the germline V gene are SEHNR and FQNEAQ (reference sequence). Trimming took 7 bases from V and 4 from J, leaving 2 bases between them. This CDR3 has 10 amino acids. This chain connects TRBV7-9 to TRBJ1-5; D remains unclear. The sequencing sample was made of PBMCs or a T cell subset sorted from them (not recorded which). The receptor was isolated from an adult woman who had mild COVID-19 (a few samples of this study predate the infection). Cell type and time point are not known. The CDR3 bases are TGTGCCAGCATGAATCAGCCCCAGCATTTT. Translation gives CASMNQPQHF.